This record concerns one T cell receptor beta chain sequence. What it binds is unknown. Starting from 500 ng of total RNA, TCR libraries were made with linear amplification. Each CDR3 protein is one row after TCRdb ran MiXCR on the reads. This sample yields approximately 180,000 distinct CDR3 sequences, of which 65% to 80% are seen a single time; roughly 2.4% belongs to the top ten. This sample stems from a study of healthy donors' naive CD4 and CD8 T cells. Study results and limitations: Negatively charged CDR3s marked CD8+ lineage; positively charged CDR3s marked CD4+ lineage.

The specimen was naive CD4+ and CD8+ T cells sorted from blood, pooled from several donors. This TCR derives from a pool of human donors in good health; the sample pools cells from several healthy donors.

CDR3 in amino acids: CAWSTGQGNNQPQHF. In nucleotides, the CDR3 is TGTGCCTGGAGTACCGGACAGGGCAACAATCAGCCCCAGCATTTT. The chain joins TRBV30 to TRBJ1-5, with TRBD1 matching over 8 bases. V shed 2 bases, J shed 3 bases, and the junction held 6 bases outside the gene matches. Germline CDR1 is GTSNPN and CDR2 is SVGIG (reference sequence). The CDR3 loop spans 15 amino acids.